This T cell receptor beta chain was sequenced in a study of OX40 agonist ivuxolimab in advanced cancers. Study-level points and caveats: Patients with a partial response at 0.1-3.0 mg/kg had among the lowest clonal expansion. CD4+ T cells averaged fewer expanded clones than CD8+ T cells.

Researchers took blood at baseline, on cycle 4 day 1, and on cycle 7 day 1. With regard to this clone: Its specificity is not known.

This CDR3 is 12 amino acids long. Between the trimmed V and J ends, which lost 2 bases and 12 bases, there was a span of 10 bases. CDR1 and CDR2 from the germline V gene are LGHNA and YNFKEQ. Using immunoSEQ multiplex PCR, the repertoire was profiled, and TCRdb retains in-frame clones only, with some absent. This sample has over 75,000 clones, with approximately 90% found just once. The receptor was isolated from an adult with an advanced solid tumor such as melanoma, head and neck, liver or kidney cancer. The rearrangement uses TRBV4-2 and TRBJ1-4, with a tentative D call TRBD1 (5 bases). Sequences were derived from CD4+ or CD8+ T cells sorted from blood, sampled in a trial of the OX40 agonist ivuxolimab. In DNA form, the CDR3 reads TGTGCCAGCAGCCAACCGGAGGGACAACTGTTTTTT. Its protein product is CASSQPEGQLFF.